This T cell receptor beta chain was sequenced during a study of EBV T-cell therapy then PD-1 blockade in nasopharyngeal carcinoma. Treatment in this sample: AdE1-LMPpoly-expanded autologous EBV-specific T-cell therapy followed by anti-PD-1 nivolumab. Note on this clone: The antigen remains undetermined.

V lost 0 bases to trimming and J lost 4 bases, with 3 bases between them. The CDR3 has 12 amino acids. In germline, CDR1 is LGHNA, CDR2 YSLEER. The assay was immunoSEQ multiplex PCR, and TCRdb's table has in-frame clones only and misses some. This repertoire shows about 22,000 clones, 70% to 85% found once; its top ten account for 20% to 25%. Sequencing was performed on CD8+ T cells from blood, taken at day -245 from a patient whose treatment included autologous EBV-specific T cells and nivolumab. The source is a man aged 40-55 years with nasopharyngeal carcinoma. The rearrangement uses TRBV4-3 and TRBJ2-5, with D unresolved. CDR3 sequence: CASSQEGETQYF. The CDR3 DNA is TGCGCCAGCAGCCAAGAAGGAGAGACCCAGTACTTC.